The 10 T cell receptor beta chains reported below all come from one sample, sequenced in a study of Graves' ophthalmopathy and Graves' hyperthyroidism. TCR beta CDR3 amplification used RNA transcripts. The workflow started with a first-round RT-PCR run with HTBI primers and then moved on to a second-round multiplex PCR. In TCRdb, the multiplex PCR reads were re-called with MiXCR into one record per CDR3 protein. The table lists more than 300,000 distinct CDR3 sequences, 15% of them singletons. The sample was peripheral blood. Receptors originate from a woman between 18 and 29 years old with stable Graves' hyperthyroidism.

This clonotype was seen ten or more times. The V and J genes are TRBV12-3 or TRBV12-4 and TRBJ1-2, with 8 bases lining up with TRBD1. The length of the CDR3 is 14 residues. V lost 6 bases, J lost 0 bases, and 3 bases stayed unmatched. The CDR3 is CASREQGANYGYTF. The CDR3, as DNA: TGTGCCAGCAGGGAACAGGGGGCTAACTATGGCTACACCTTC.

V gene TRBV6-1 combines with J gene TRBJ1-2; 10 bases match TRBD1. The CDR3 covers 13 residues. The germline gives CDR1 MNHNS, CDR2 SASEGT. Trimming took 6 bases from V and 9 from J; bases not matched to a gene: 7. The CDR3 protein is CASSETGGTSYTF. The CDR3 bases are TGTGCCAGCAGCGAGACAGGGGGCACGAGCTACACCTTC.

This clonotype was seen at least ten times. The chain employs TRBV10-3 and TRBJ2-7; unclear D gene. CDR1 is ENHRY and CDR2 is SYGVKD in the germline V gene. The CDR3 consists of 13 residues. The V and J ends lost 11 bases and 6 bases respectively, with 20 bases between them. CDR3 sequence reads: CAVKAGGDREQYF. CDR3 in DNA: TGTGCCGTCAAGGCCGGTGGAGATCGCGAGCAGTACTTC.

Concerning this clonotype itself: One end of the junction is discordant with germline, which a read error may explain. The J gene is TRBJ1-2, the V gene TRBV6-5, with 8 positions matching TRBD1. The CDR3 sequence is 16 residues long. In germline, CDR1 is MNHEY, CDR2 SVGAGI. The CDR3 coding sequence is TGTGCCAGCAGTTACGGCAGGGGGCTGACTAACTATGGTTACACCTTC. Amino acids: CASSYGRGLTNYGYTF.

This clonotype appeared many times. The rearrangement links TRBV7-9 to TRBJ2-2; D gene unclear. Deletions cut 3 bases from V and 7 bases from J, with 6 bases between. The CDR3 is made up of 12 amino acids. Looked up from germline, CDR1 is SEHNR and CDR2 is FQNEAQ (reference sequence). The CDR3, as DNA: TGTGCCAGCAGCTTGGTGAACGGGGAGCTGTTTTTT. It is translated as CASSLVNGELFF. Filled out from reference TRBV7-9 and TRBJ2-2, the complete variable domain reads DTGVSQNPRHKITKRGQNVTFRCDPISEHNRLYWYRQTLGQGPEFLTYFQNEAQLEKSRLLSDRFSAERPKGSFSTLEIQRTEQGDSAMYLCASSLVNGELFFGEGSRLTVL.

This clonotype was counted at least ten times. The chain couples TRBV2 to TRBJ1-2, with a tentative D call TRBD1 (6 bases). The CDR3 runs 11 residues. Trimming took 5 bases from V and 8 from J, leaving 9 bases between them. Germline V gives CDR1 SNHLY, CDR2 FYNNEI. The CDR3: CASSPGEGYTF. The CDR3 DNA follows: TGTGCCAGCAGTCCAGGGGAGGGCTACACCTTC.

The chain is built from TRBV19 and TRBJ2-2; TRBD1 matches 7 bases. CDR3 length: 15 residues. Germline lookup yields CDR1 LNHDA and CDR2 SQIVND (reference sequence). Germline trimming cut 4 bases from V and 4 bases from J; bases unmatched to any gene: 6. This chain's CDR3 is CASSTQDRITGELFF. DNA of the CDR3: TGTGCCAGTAGTACGCAGGACAGGATCACCGGGGAGCTGTTTTTT.

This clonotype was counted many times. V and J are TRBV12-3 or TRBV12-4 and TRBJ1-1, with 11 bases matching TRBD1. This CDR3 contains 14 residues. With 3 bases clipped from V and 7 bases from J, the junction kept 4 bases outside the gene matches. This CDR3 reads CASSFVGTGGEAFF. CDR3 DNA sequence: TGTGCCAGCAGTTTCGTTGGGACAGGGGGTGAAGCTTTCTTT.

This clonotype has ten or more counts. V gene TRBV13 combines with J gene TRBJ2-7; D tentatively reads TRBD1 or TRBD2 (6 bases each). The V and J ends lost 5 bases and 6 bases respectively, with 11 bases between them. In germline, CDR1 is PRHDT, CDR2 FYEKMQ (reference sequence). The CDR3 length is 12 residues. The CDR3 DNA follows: TGTGCCAGCAGCCGCAGGGGAGGCGAGCAGTACTTC. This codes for CASSRRGGEQYF. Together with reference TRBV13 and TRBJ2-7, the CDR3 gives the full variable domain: AAGVIQSPRHLIKEKRETATLKCYPIPRHDTVYWYQQGPGQDPQFLISFYEKMQSDKGSIPDRFSAQQFSDYHSELNMSSLELGDSALYFCASSRRGGEQYFGPGTRLTVT.

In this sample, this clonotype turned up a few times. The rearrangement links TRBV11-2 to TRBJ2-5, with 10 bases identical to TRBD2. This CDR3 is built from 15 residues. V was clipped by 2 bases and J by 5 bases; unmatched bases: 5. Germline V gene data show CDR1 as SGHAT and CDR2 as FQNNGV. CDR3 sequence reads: CASSLYLAGEETQYF. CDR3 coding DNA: TGTGCCAGCAGCTTATATCTAGCGGGGGAGGAGACCCAGTACTTC.